The TCR beta chain under discussion was sequenced for a study of spatial heterogeneity in lung cancer. For the study at large: Sequencing consistently turned up more beta-chain sequences than alpha-chain sequences.

With V trimmed by 0 bases and J by 8 bases, 5 bases remained unmatched. Germline values: CDR1 LGHNA, CDR2 YSLEER. This CDR3 comprises 16 residues. Time point reported: sample taken at primary tumor resection. Unsorted samples of tumor, nontumor lung or frozen PBMC had their whole RNA sequenced. The donor population consisted of some 70 patients with untreated, early-stage non-small cell lung cancer. A single record per CDR3 protein comes from TCRdb applying MiXCR to the 5' RACE reads. This table has about 41,000 distinct CDR3 sequences, roughly 10% appearing once. The V and J genes are TRBV4-3 and TRBJ2-1, with 12 bases fitting TRBD2. The sequence was obtained from a female donor with early-stage non-small cell lung cancer. The sample in question was PBMCs, obtained at surgery. As DNA, the CDR3 is TGCGCCAGCAGCCAAGATCTAGCGGGGGGGAGGTATGAGCAGTTCTTC. It codes for CASSQDLAGGRYEQFF.